The TCR beta chain under discussion was sequenced for a study of beta chain features in type 1 diabetes. Notes on the study in general: Since sequencing was performed on cDNA, cells with high TCR expression could be over-represented. Among patients with Type 1 diabetes, TCRB CDR3s were moderately but significantly shorter in every one of the four CD4+ subsets. Diminished insertions and augmented deletions at VDJ junctions characterized type 1 diabetes patients.

Sorting that relied on CD45RO/CCR7/CD25/CD127/CD95/CD27 yielded CD4+ naive, central memory, regulatory and stem cell-like memory cells. The investigators reverse transcribed all of the isolated RNA, so they sequenced expressed TCRB transcripts. Naive, central memory and regulatory T cell samples yielded around 3.5 million reads on average. Measured with immunoSEQ multiplex PCR; TCRdb has only the in-frame clones, and not every one. The sample holds about 640,000 clones, around 12% seen once. This clone was detected only a few times. Its antigen remains unidentified. V gave up 8 bases and J gave up 4 bases; unmatched junction bases: 7. The CDR3 has 13 amino acids. Germline lookup yields CDR1 MNHNS and CDR2 SASEGT.

The receptor was derived from a young man with type 1 diabetes. Sample: naive CD4+ T cells from blood. The rearrangement links TRBV6-1 to TRBJ1-2, with 7 bases that match TRBD1. The CDR3 here is CASGPNRGYGYTF. CDR3 DNA sequence: TGTGCCAGCGGACCTAACAGGGGCTATGGCTACACCTTC.